Sequencing of this TCR beta chain was carried out in a study of cytomegalovirus exposure and HLA in healthy donors. Study background: Out of fewer than 400 genotyped donors, about 76% belonged to the Caucasian-associated ancestry cluster. Study-wide results and limits: The authors enumerated around 150 TCR beta chains as linked to cytomegalovirus. Beyond CMV serostatus, there was no information to go on about immune exposure.

There are 14 residues in the CDR3. V was shortened by 1 base and J by 8 bases, with 12 bases between the two germline ends. From germline, CDR1 is MDHEN and CDR2 SYDVKM. PCR was performed using 60 Vbeta and 13 Jbeta primers. Data came from immunoSEQ multiplex PCR; TCRdb stores just in-frame clones and leaves some out. The sample lists tens of thousands of clones, around 75% occurring once. In the case of this clone: Antigen specificity is unknown.

The sequencing sample was made of PBMCs. The genes are TRBV28 and TRBJ1-5, with D unclear. The clonotype originates from a woman in her forties in good health and CMV-seropositive. The CDR3 protein is CASSLSRGFKPQHF. CDR3 nucleotides: TGTGCCAGCAGTTTATCGAGAGGGTTTAAGCCCCAGCATTTT.